This TCR beta chain stems from a study of Tregs in tolerant kidney transplant recipients. Study-level findings and limits: For some patients, primers changed over time, blocking nucleotide-level comparison. Donor-specific Treg expansion exceeded global Treg expansion in tolerant patients, suggesting antigen drive. Biological reproducibility was not directly addressed, but technical replication error appeared minimal.

Mixed chimerism was transient after nonmyeloablative marrow transplants from related graft donors. Thawed PBMCs were FACS-sorted into unstimulated CD4+CD25+CD127- regulatory T cells, CD4+CD25- non-regulatory cells, CD4 and CD8 cells. Only in-frame clones appear in the TCRdb table, and some are missing; sequencing was by immunoSEQ multiplex PCR. The table shows tens of thousands of clones, with roughly nine tenths occurring only once. The CDR3 is made up of 14 amino acids. Germline CDR1 SGHTA, CDR2 FQGNSA. With 5 bases removed from V and 4 bases from J, the gap between germline ends came to 12 bases. Concerning this clone itself: What it binds is unknown.

The V gene is TRBV7-2, the J gene TRBJ1-3; D perhaps matches TRBD1 (5 bases). This clonotype was sampled from a human patient who received a combined kidney and bone marrow transplant. Some T cells may be graft donor cells. The sample in question was CD4+ T cells from blood (PBMCs), obtained 24 months after the transplant. CDR3 bases: TGTGCCAGCAGCCCCGGGGGGGTGGGAAACACCATATATTTT. Protein sequence: CASSPGGVGNTIYF.